This TCR beta chain is from a study of blood T cell repertoires in COVID-19. On this clone itself: Germline is not matched at one junction end, which may reflect a read error.

CDR1 and CDR2 from the germline V gene are SSHAT and FNYEAQ (reference sequence). The CDR3 is 21 residues long. Sequencing used immunoSEQ multiplex PCR; TCRdb keeps in-frame clones, though not all of them. This table holds approximately 500,000 clones, around 85% found once. This receptor was obtained from a human donor in a cohort sampled during active COVID-19. The V and J genes are TRBV7-7 and TRBJ2-6; 8 bases are a match to TRBD1. Input material: peripheral blood. CDR3 sequence reads: CASSLGPGTGVGLSGANVLTF. CDR3 sequence (DNA): TGTGCTAGCAGCTTAGGGCCCGGGACAGGAGTGGGCCTCTCTGGGGCCAACGTCCTGACTTTC.